A single sample gave rise to the 13 T cell receptor beta chains below, sequenced in a study of beta chain features in type 1 diabetes. Expressed TCRB transcripts were sequenced, since all the RNA that had been isolated was reverse transcribed. The repertoire was sequenced with immunoSEQ multiplex PCR; TCRdb's copy has only in-frame clones and lacks some. Of over 700,000 clones detected, roughly a sixth appear once; the ten largest clones hold 0.02% to 0.03%. The source material was naive CD4+ T cells from blood. The origin of the receptors is a woman under 30 in good health.

The sample holds a few counts of this clone. This rearrangement joins TRBV10-3 to TRBJ2-5, with 11 bases that match TRBD2. V dropped 3 bases and J dropped 5; count of bases not matched to a gene: 5. Germline CDR1 and CDR2: ENHRY and SYGVKD. The CDR3 is 15 amino acids. The CDR3 bases are TGTGCCATCAGTGAACTAGCGGGAGTCGGGGAGACCCAGTACTTC. As protein: CAISELAGVGETQYF.

About this clone: The sample has other DNA sequences that encode this CDR3 too. V and J are TRBV6-1 and TRBJ2-7; 9 nucleotides align to TRBD1. V dropped 6 bases and J dropped 3; count of bases not matched to a gene: 3. The CDR3 loop spans 13 amino acids. The germline gives CDR1 MNHNS, CDR2 SASEGT. DNA of the CDR3: TGTGCCAGCAGAGACAGGGGGAGCTACGAGCAGTACTTC. Its protein is CASRDRGSYEQYF.

As regards this clone: The sample carries other DNA sequences with the same CDR3. The V and J genes are TRBV9 and TRBJ2-1, with 11 bases that match TRBD2. Germline lookup yields CDR1 SGDLS and CDR2 YYNGEE. CDR3 size: 15 residues. The V gene end was trimmed by 2 bases and the J gene end by 4 bases; junction bases not matched to a gene: 2. This CDR3 reads CASSVTSGEYNEQFF. The DNA of the CDR3 is TGTGCCAGCAGCGTGACTAGCGGGGAGTACAATGAGCAGTTCTTC.

In this sample, this clone turned up a few times. The chain links TRBV7-9 to TRBJ2-2; no clear D gene. Germline loops: CDR1 SEHNR, CDR2 FQNEAQ (reference sequence). Trimming stripped 4 bases from V and 9 bases from J, with 0 bases between. The CDR3 length is 9 residues. CDR3 sequence reads: CASSWELFF. CDR3 bases: TGTGCCAGCAGCTGGGAGCTGTTTTTT.

The chain is built from TRBV28 and TRBJ2-3; 7 positions agree with TRBD2. Germline-derived CDR1 and CDR2 are MDHEN and SYDVKM. The ends lost 5 bases at V and 2 bases at J; junction bases unmatched: 7. The CDR3 totals 15 residues. The CDR3 region is CASSGPSGATDTQYF. The CDR3 bases are TGTGCCAGCAGTGGCCCTAGCGGAGCCACAGATACGCAGTATTTT.

Only a few counts were recorded for this clone. This chain connects TRBV5-1 to TRBJ1-1, with D unresolved. The length of the CDR3 is 13 residues. With 3 bases removed from V and 5 bases from J, the gap between germline ends came to 11 bases. Germline CDR1 reads SGHRS; CDR2 reads YFSETQ. The CDR3 sequence: CASSSYMGTEAFF. The CDR3 nucleotides read TGCGCCAGCAGCTCCTACATGGGGACTGAAGCTTTCTTT.

This clone was detected a few times. The rearrangement links TRBV4-3 to TRBJ1-1, with D maybe TRBD1 (6 bases). The length of the CDR3 is 16 residues. Germline-derived CDR1 and CDR2 are LGHNA and YSLEER. V was cut by 1 base and J by 3 bases, with 15 bases left in between. CDR3 bases: TGCGCCAGCAGCCAAGTGGGCGGGACACTACACACTGAAGCTTTCTTT. It specifies CASSQVGGTLHTEAFF.

V usage is TRBV5-1 and J usage is TRBJ1-1, with D unclear. Germline CDR1 and CDR2: SGHRS and YFSETQ. This CDR3 region has 11 residues. With 2 bases removed from V and 11 bases from J, the gap between germline ends came to 10 bases. In DNA form, the CDR3 reads TGCGCCAGCAGCTTAGGAAGGGTCGCTTTCTTT. It encodes CASSLGRVAFF.

This clone was observed once. This chain joins TRBV7-9 and TRBJ2-5; D gene unclear. The CDR3 is 14 residues long. Germline assignment: CDR1 SEHNR and CDR2 FQNEAQ (reference sequence). V gave up 4 bases and J gave up 2 bases, with 11 bases separating them. The CDR3 nucleotides are TGTGCCAGCAGCTCCATAAGCGAACAAGAGACCCAGTACTTC. This gives the protein CASSSISEQETQYF.

This chain connects TRBV7-9 to TRBJ2-2; 7 bases are shared with TRBD2. The CDR3 spans 14 residues. The V segment lost 6 bases and the J segment 7 bases; nucleotides outside the gene matches: 8. The germline V gene has CDR1 SEHNR and CDR2 FQNEAQ (reference sequence). The DNA of the CDR3 is TGTGCCAGCAGGGCGGGAGATACAAGCGGGGAGCTGTTTTTT. This codes for CASRAGDTSGELFF.

In the case of this clone: This sequence may be a read error, since a much larger clone differs from it by one base. The rearrangement joins TRBV11-2 to TRBJ2-5, with no clear D. The CDR3 has 11 residues. From germline, CDR1 is SGHAT and CDR2 FQNNGV. V gave up 6 bases and J gave up 2 bases, with 4 bases separating them. The CDR3 loop reads CASRQQETQYF. DNA for the CDR3: TGTGCCAGCAGACAACAAGAGACCCAGTACTTC.

This chain connects TRBV18 to TRBJ2-7; D is unclear. Germline V CDR1 and CDR2: KGHSH, LQKENI. The CDR3 has 12 amino acids. Trimming removed 4 bases at V and 0 bases at J, with 4 bases between. The CDR3: CASSQSSYEQYF. CDR3 sequence (DNA): TGTGCCAGCTCACAGAGCTCCTACGAGCAGTACTTC.

This clone was counted between two and nine times. The gene calls are TRBV18 and TRBJ2-7; D may match TRBD1 or TRBD2 (5 bases each). CDR3 length: 16 amino acids. V lost 0 bases and J 3 bases, leaving 15 bases between the germline ends. In germline, CDR1 is KGHSH, CDR2 LQKENI. The DNA for the CDR3 is TGTGCCAGCTCACCACCGATCGGGACGGAAATCTACGAGCAGTACTTC. Translated: CASSPPIGTEIYEQYF.